This is a list of T cell receptor beta chains from one sample in a study of blood T cell repertoires in COVID-19. The method was immunoSEQ multiplex PCR; TCRdb's version includes in-frame clones alone and lacks a portion of them. Of some 400,000 clones detected, more than 70% appear once; the ten largest clones hold 1% to 1.5%. Sequencing used PBMCs or T cells enriched from blood (not recorded which). The receptors stem from a man aged 30-40 years who had recovered from COVID-19. The CDR3 runs from the conserved cysteine through the conserved F or W. D genes are given only for firm matches. A clone size is listed for some rows: how often the clone was seen (once, few, many), or a class if it is expanded.

clone size	J gene	V gene	D gene	CDR3 DNA	CDR3 protein
NA	TRBJ2-3	TRBV19	TRBD2	TGTGCCAGTAGTATTTCCCTTAGGCTAGCGGGAGTCACAGATACGCAGTATTTT	CASSISLRLAGVTDTQYF
NA	TRBJ2-5	TRBV5-6	NA	TGTGCCAGCAGCTTGGGACTCCAAGAGACCCAGTACTTC	CASSLGLQETQYF
NA	TRBJ1-4	TRBV24-1	NA	TGTGCCACCAGTGATTCCTCCGGGGAACTGTTTTTT	CATSDSSGELFF
NA	TRBJ2-1	TRBV7-2	NA	TGTGCCAGCAGCTTAAGAGGCAATGAGCAGTTCTTC	CASSLRGNEQFF
NA	TRBJ2-3	TRBV24-1	TRBD2	TGTGCCACCAGCGTTAGCGGGGGTACAGATACGCAGTATTTT	CATSVSGGTDTQYF
NA	TRBJ2-7	TRBV3-1/TRBV3-2	NA	TGTGCCAGCAGCCAAGGGTCTGGTGGGGGCACCTACGAGCAGTACTTC	CASSQGSGGGTYEQYF
NA	TRBJ2-4	TRBV19	TRBD2	TGTGCCAGTAGTCCCGGGACTAGCGGGGGCGAGAAGTACTTC	CASSPGTSGGEKYF
NA	TRBJ2-4	TRBV5-5	TRBD2	TGTGCCAGCAGCTTCACCGGGGGGGCCAAAAACATTCAGTACTTC	CASSFTGGAKNIQYF
NA	TRBJ1-2	TRBV6-5	NA	TGTGCCAGCAGCCGCGTTTGGGGGCTTAAGAATGGCTACACCTTC	CASSRVWGLKNGYTF
NA	TRBJ2-1	TRBV2	TRBD2	TGTGCCAGCAGTGAGGGGCGCTTAGCGGGGCACAATGAGCAGTTCTTC	CASSEGRLAGHNEQFF
NA	TRBJ1-2	TRBV9	TRBD1	TGTGCCAGCAGCCCATCGACAGGGAACAACTATGGCTACACCTTC	CASSPSTGNNYGYTF
NA	TRBJ2-2	TRBV18	TRBD1	TGTGCCAGCCGAACGGGACAGGGGTACACCGGGGAGCTGTTTTTT	CASRTGQGYTGELFF
NA	TRBJ1-2	TRBV6-5	TRBD1	TGTGCCAGCAGTTACCCCGGACAGGGATCCTATGGCTACACCTTC	CASSYPGQGSYGYTF
NA	TRBJ2-1	TRBV7-9	NA	TGTGCCAGCAGCTACGGCCCCGGGAGTGAGCAGTTCTTC	CASSYGPGSEQFF
NA	TRBJ1-2	TRBV15	TRBD1	TGTGCCACCAGCAGAGATATCTATGGACAGGGGGCTTCTCCCTATGGCTACACCTTC	CATSRDIYGQGASPYGYTF
NA	TRBJ1-2	TRBV6-1	NA	TGTGCCAGCAGTGAATTTCCAGGACAGTCCTTCCTCTATGGCTACACCTTC	CASSEFPGQSFLYGYTF
NA	TRBJ1-1	TRBV12-3/TRBV12-4	NA	TGTGCCAGCAGTCCCACTTCGAACACTGAAGCTTTCTTT	CASSPTSNTEAFF
NA	TRBJ2-7	TRBV6-1	NA	TGTGCCAGCAGTGTAGCCCTTTCCTCCTACGAGCAGTACTTC	CASSVALSSYEQYF
NA	TRBJ1-2	TRBV2	NA	TGTGCCAGCAGTGAAGCAGACAGCCTCCCTTATGGCTACACCTTC	CASSEADSLPYGYTF
NA	TRBJ1-1	TRBV10-1	NA	TGCGCCAGCAGTGAGGGCGGATTGAACACTGAAGCTTTCTTT	CASSEGGLNTEAFF
NA	TRBJ2-3	TRBV7-8	TRBD2	TGTGCCAGCAGCCGAGCGCGAGGAGTGGGACTAGGGGTAGATACGCAGTATTTT	CASSRARGVGLGVDTQYF
NA	TRBJ2-1	TRBV7-2	NA	TGTGCCAGCAGCTTAGTTGGGCTCTACAATGAGCAGTTCTTC	CASSLVGLYNEQFF
few	TRBJ1-1	TRBV23-1	TRBD1	TGCGCCACGTTGGGCGAGACAGGGGGCGAAGCTTTCTTT	CATLGETGGEAFF
once	TRBJ2-7	TRBV29-1	NA	TGCAGCTATACAGATACCTACGAGCAGTACTTC	CSYTDTYEQYF
few	TRBJ1-3	TRBV7-2	NA	TGTGCCAGCAGCTCAGCGGCAGGGGCTGGAAACACCATATATTTT	CASSSAAGAGNTIYF